The 27 T cell receptor beta chains below were found in one sample sequenced in a study of T cell responses to AZD1222 COVID-19 vaccine. Measured with immunoSEQ multiplex PCR; TCRdb has only the in-frame clones, and not every one. The sample consists of 130,000 to 150,000 clones, approximately 86% of them appearing once. Sequencing used peripheral blood, obtained 28 days after the second AZD1222 dose. These receptors originate from an adult who received the AZD1222 COVID-19 vaccine.

V usage is TRBV6-1 and J usage is TRBJ1-6; unclear D gene. The CDR3 contains 13 residues. Germline V CDR1 and CDR2: MNHNS, SASEGT. V was pared by 3 bases and J by 14 bases, with 14 bases between. This CDR3 reads CASSEETGATLHF. The CDR3 nucleotides are TGTGCCAGCAGTGAGGAAACTGGAGCCACCCTCCACTTT.

The chain is built from TRBV18 and TRBJ2-7; D is unresolved. The ends were cut back, 4 bases at V and 2 bases at J, with 3 bases in the middle. This CDR3 has 11 amino acids. Germline V CDR1 and CDR2: KGHSH, LQKENI. The DNA of the CDR3 is TGTGCCAGCTCACGGACCTACGAGCAGTACTTC. Amino acids: CASSRTYEQYF.

The chain combines TRBV30 with TRBJ1-4; possibly TRBD1 for D (5 bases). This CDR3 spans 14 amino acids. The ends were cut back, 4 bases at V and 5 bases at J, with 14 bases in the middle. Germline V gene lookup returns CDR1 GTSNPN and CDR2 SVGIG (reference sequence). CDR3 bases: TGTGCCTGGAATGGTGACAGCTCGAATGAAAAACTGTTTTTT. Its translation: CAWNGDSSNEKLFF.

The chain has TRBV19 and TRBJ1-5; D may be TRBD1 (5 bases). This CDR3 is 18 amino acids long. Germline values: CDR1 LNHDA, CDR2 SQIVND (reference sequence). V was pared by 0 bases and J by 7 bases, with 22 bases between. CDR3 nucleotide sequence: TGTGCCAGTAGTATAGATTATGGAGGGGACGGATTCAACCAGCCCCAGCATTTT. Amino acid sequence: CASSIDYGGDGFNQPQHF. The full variable domain, in which reference TRBV19 and TRBJ1-5 provide the parts outside the CDR3, is DGGITQSPKYLFRKEGQNVTLSCEQNLNHDAMYWYRQDPGQGLRLIYYSQIVNDFQKGDIAEGYSVSREKKESFPLTVTSAQKNPTAFYLCASSIDYGGDGFNQPQHFGDGTRLSIL.

This clone was detected a few times. This CDR3 is CASGLVLGDSHTEAFF. The CDR3 DNA reads as TGTGCTAGTGGTTTGGTACTTGGGGACTCTCACACTGAAGCTTTCTTT. The V call is TRBV12-5, the J call TRBJ1-1; weak D call: TRBD1 (5 bases). The V end lost 0 bases, the J end lost 3 bases, and 14 bases lay between the germline ends. The CDR3 is 16 residues long. CDR1 is LGHNT, CDR2 FRNRAP, per germline. The whole variable domain, filled in from reference TRBV12-5 and TRBJ1-1, reads DARVTQTPRHKVTEMGQEVTMRCQPILGHNTVFWYRQTMMQGLELLAYFRNRAPLDDSGMPKDRFSAEMPDATLATLKIQPSEPRDSAVYFCASGLVLGDSHTEAFFGQGTRLTVV.

The chain is built from TRBV6-1 and TRBJ1-3; 9 bases are a match to TRBD1. Germline lookup yields CDR1 MNHNS and CDR2 SASEGT. This CDR3 has 17 residues. The trim removed 1 base at V and 0 bases at J, leaving 4 bases unmatched. The CDR3 DNA reads TGTGCCAGCAGTGAAGTTAGGGACAGGGACTCTGGAAACACCATATATTTT. This sequence encodes CASSEVRDRDSGNTIYF.

The chain joins TRBV2 to TRBJ1-1; D may be TRBD1 (5 bases). The CDR3 contains 12 residues. V lost 3 bases and J lost 8, with 10 bases in between. Germline V gene lookup returns CDR1 SNHLY and CDR2 FYNNEI. The CDR3: CASSEPGPEAFF. The CDR3 coding sequence is TGTGCCAGCAGTGAGCCGGGGCCAGAAGCTTTCTTT. Full variable domain (outside the CDR3, taken from reference TRBV2 and TRBJ1-1): EPEVTQTPSHQVTQMGQEVILRCVPISNHLYFYWYRQILGQKVEFLVSFYNNEISEKSEIFDDQFSVERPDGSNFTLKIRSTKLEDSAMYFCASSEPGPEAFFGQGTRLTVV.

This chain links TRBV28 with TRBJ2-6, with D perhaps TRBD1 (6 bases). Trimming removed 3 bases at V and 1 base at J, with 7 bases between. CDR3 length: 15 residues. Germline values: CDR1 MDHEN, CDR2 SYDVKM. The CDR3 DNA reads TGTGCCAGCAGTTTTCAGGGGTCTGGGGCCAACGTCCTGACTTTC. It encodes CASSFQGSGANVLTF.

The rearrangement links TRBV29-1 to TRBJ2-3; D might be TRBD2 (5 bases). The CDR3 runs to 14 residues. Trimming removed 6 bases from V and 1 base from J, with 14 bases in between. Germline V gene data show CDR1 as SQVTM and CDR2 as ANQGSEA. The CDR3 sequence: CSVRRGSGTDTQYF. The CDR3 region has the DNA TGCAGCGTCAGACGGGGAAGTGGCACAGATACGCAGTATTTT.

This rearrangement joins TRBV7-2 to TRBJ1-5; D is uncertain. There are 15 residues in the CDR3. The V end was cut by 1 base, the J end by 7 bases, with 14 bases between. The V gene's germline CDR1 is SGHTA and CDR2 FQGNSA. In nucleotides, the CDR3 is TGTGCCAGCAGCTTAGTTCCCGGGGTAGGGCAGCCCCAGCATTTT. Its protein product is CASSLVPGVGQPQHF.

This chain links TRBV5-1 with TRBJ2-3, with 7 nucleotides matching TRBD2. The CDR3 loop spans 17 amino acids. CDR1 is SGHRS, CDR2 YFSETQ, per germline. V gave up 4 bases and J gave up 10 bases; unmatched junction bases: 21. The CDR3: CASSPSPPAGTKGSQYF. In nucleotides, the CDR3 is TGCGCCAGCAGCCCAAGCCCGCCAGCGGGAACAAAAGGGTCGCAGTATTTT.

This sequence joins TRBV30 and TRBJ2-1; unclear D gene. The CDR3 is 11 amino acids. Germline-derived CDR1 and CDR2 are GTSNPN and SVGIG (reference sequence). Trimming stripped 3 bases from V and 13 bases from J, with 13 bases between. The CDR3 is CAWSLVRYQFF. CDR3 bases: TGTGCCTGGAGCCTTGTCCGATACCAGTTCTTC.

The chain is built from TRBV3-1 (or the pseudogene TRBV3-2) and TRBJ2-1; no clear D gene. With 1 base removed from V and 10 bases from J, the gap between germline ends came to 5 bases. The CDR3 has 11 amino acids. Germline lookup yields CDR1 LGHDT and CDR2 YNNKEL (reference sequence). The CDR3 DNA sequence: TGTGCCAGCAGCCAAGTCCAAGAGCAGTTCTTC. Translated: CASSQVQEQFF.

This clone was found a few times. The gene calls are TRBV7-6 and TRBJ1-1; D call uncertain. This CDR3 comprises 15 residues. Trimming took 0 bases from V and 0 from J, leaving 8 bases between them. CDR1 is SGHVS, CDR2 FNYEAQ, per germline. The CDR3 protein is CASSLAGPMNTEAFF. The CDR3 DNA reads as TGTGCCAGCAGCTTAGCAGGGCCGATGAACACTGAAGCTTTCTTT. The whole variable domain, remainder taken from reference TRBV7-6 and TRBJ1-1, is GAGVSQSPRYKVTKRGQDVALRCDPISGHVSLYWYRQALGQGPEFLTYFNYEAQQDKSGLPNDRFSAERPEGSISTLTIQRTEQRDSAMYRCASSLAGPMNTEAFFGQGTRLTVV.

Concerning this clone itself: The germline gene is not matched at one end of the junction; a read error may be the cause. This chain connects TRBV2 to TRBJ2-7; D unresolved. This CDR3 is built from 13 residues. Germline loops: CDR1 SNHLY, CDR2 FYNNEI. The CDR3 loop is CASREGISYEQYF. For the CDR3, the DNA is TGTGCCAGCAGAGAAGGGATTTCCTACGAGCAGTACTTC. The variable domain in full, with the rest retrieved from reference TRBV2 and TRBJ2-7, is EPEVTQTPSHQVTQMGQEVILRCVPISNHLYFYWYRQILGQKVEFLVSFYNNEISEKSEIFDDQFSVERPDGSNFTLKIRSTKLEDSAMYFCASREGISYEQYFGPGTRLTVT.

The V and J genes are TRBV10-3 and TRBJ2-3; TRBD2 is a possible D gene (6 bases). Germline loops: CDR1 ENHRY, CDR2 SYGVKD. The CDR3 contains 15 residues. The ends were cut back, 6 bases at V and 4 bases at J, with 17 bases in the middle. CDR3 DNA: TGTGCCATCAGATCCGGCGGGATAGAGTCAGATACGCAGTATTTT. Its protein product is CAIRSGGIESDTQYF.

The chain carries TRBV6-5 and TRBJ2-1, with D possibly matching TRBD1 (6 bases). The V end lost 6 bases, the J end lost 3 bases, and 12 bases lay between the germline ends. Germline assignment: CDR1 MNHEY and CDR2 SVGAGI. The CDR3 is 14 amino acids. Written as DNA, the CDR3 is TGTGCCAGCAGACGGGACATACTCTACAATGAGCAGTTCTTC. The encoded protein is CASRRDILYNEQFF.

This chain links TRBV10-3 with TRBJ2-2, with 16 bases matching TRBD2. This CDR3 has 18 residues. Germline CDR1 is ENHRY and CDR2 is SYGVKD. Trimming cost V 5 bases and J 1 base; bases outside gene matches: 4. The DNA of the CDR3 is TGTGCCATCAGTCCGGGACTAGCGGGGGGGATGAACACCGGGGAGCTGTTTTTT. Amino acid sequence: CAISPGLAGGMNTGELFF.

This clone was counted between two and nine times. The chain couples TRBV5-8 to TRBJ2-3, with TRBD2 as a possible D gene (7 bases). The CDR3 consists of 16 residues. V gave up 4 bases and J gave up 5 bases, with 20 bases separating them. Germline CDR1 is SGHTS and CDR2 is YDEGEE. The chain's CDR3 is CASSPRGGRWGDTQYF. In DNA form, the CDR3 reads TGTGCCAGCAGCCCCAGGGGCGGGAGATGGGGAGATACGCAGTATTTT.

The chain has TRBV12-3 or TRBV12-4 and TRBJ1-1; D call uncertain. V was pared by 3 bases and J by 7 bases, with 9 bases between. The CDR3 is made up of 12 amino acids. In DNA, the CDR3 is TGTGCCAGCAGTTTTTCGGGTATTGAAGCTTTCTTT. Its translation is CASSFSGIEAFF.

The chain combines TRBV24-1 with TRBJ2-1; weak D call: TRBD1 (6 bases). Trimming left V 5 bases short and J 5 bases short, with 12 bases between. The germline CDR1 and CDR2 sequences are KGHDR and SFDVKD. This CDR3 has 14 amino acids. Here the CDR3 reads CATSGGGANNEQFF. CDR3 DNA sequence: TGTGCCACCAGTGGTGGGGGCGCGAACAATGAGCAGTTCTTC.

The rearrangement joins TRBV6-5 to TRBJ2-7; no reliable D call. CDR3 length equals 13 residues. V shed 2 bases and J shed 2 bases, with 7 bases lying between them. From germline, CDR1 is MNHEY and CDR2 SVGAGI. CDR3 bases: TGTGCCAGCAGTTACGGCGTAGCCTACGAGCAGTACTTC. Protein product: CASSYGVAYEQYF.

The genes are TRBV28 and TRBJ1-1; D gene ambiguous. Germline CDR1 MDHEN, CDR2 SYDVKM. The germline V and J ends were trimmed by 10 bases and 5 bases, with 17 bases remaining between them. This CDR3 spans 13 amino acids. CDR3: CAILGEGRTEAFF. The CDR3, as DNA: TGTGCCATCCTCGGGGAGGGTAGGACTGAAGCTTTCTTT. Full variable domain (outside the CDR3, taken from reference TRBV28 and TRBJ1-1): DVKVTQSSRYLVKRTGEKVFLECVQDMDHENMFWYRQDPGLGLRLIYFSYDVKMKEKGDIPEGYSVSREKKERFSLILESASTNQTSMYLCAILGEGRTEAFFGQGTRLTVV.

The rearrangement uses TRBV19 and TRBJ1-3; unclear D gene. Germline V gene sequence: CDR1 LNHDA, CDR2 SQIVND (reference sequence). The CDR3 consists of 12 residues. Trimming removed 7 bases from V and 0 bases from J, with 4 bases in between. The CDR3 loop is CASTYSGNTIYF. The CDR3, as DNA: TGTGCCAGTACGTACTCTGGAAACACCATATATTTT. The full variable domain, in which reference TRBV19 and TRBJ1-3 provide the parts outside the CDR3, is DGGITQSPKYLFRKEGQNVTLSCEQNLNHDAMYWYRQDPGQGLRLIYYSQIVNDFQKGDIAEGYSVSREKKESFPLTVTSAQKNPTAFYLCASTYSGNTIYFGEGSWLTVV.

V usage is TRBV27 and J usage is TRBJ1-2; weak D call: TRBD1 (6 bases). Trimming stripped 2 bases from V and 8 bases from J, with 18 bases between. The germline CDR1 and CDR2 sequences are MNHEY and SMNVEV (reference sequence). This CDR3 is 15 amino acids long. CDR3 sequence reads: CASSLRSPGALGYTF. The CDR3 DNA is TGTGCCAGCAGTTTAAGGTCCCCGGGGGCGCTAGGCTACACCTTC.

The chain is built from TRBV19 and TRBJ1-2; 8 nucleotides agree with TRBD1. J gave up 4 bases and V 5 bases, and 6 bases lay outside the gene matches. CDR3 length: 14 residues. The germline V gene has CDR1 LNHDA and CDR2 SQIVND (reference sequence). The CDR3 reads CASSPTGDRYGYTF. CDR3 coding DNA: TGTGCCAGTAGTCCGACAGGGGATCGCTATGGCTACACCTTC.

The chain employs TRBV20-1 and TRBJ1-1; unclear D gene. Trimming took off 4 bases at V and 4 bases at J, with 7 bases between the two ends. The length of the CDR3 is 11 residues. Germline V gene data show CDR1 as DFQATT and CDR2 as SNEGSKA (reference sequence). The CDR3: CSAKERTEAFF. DNA of the CDR3: TGCAGTGCTAAAGAGCGCACTGAAGCTTTCTTT.